This TCR beta chain was captured in a study of blood T cell repertoires in COVID-19. Methods used by the authors: Amplification with reference gene primers provided the estimates of nucleated cell counts. The method was immunoSEQ multiplex PCR; TCRdb's version includes in-frame clones alone and lacks a portion of them. The V and J calls and clone size come from that table; D and trimming were worked out from the DNA. This sample has 400,000 to 450,000 clones, with roughly 89% found just once. Germline V gives CDR1 DFQATT, CDR2 SNEGSKA (reference sequence). The CDR3 loop spans 11 amino acids. The germline V and J ends were trimmed by 6 bases and 5 bases, with 10 bases remaining between them.

Material for sequencing was peripheral blood. This receptor was taken from a woman in her twenties or thirties with active or convalescent COVID-19. The chain combines TRBV20-1 with TRBJ2-5, with no clear D. CDR3 residues: CSAHRFETQYF. Here the CDR3 DNA reads TGCAGTGCCCACAGATTTGAGACCCAGTACTTC.